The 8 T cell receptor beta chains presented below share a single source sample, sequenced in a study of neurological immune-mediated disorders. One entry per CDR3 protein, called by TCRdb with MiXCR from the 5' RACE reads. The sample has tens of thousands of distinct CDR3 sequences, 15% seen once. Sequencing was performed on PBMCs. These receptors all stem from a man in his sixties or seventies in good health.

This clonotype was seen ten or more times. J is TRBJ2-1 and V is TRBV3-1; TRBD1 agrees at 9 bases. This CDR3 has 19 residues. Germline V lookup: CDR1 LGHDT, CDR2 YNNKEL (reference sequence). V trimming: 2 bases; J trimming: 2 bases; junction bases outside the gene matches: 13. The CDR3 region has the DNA TGTGCCAGCAGCCAAAATTGGGACGGGACAGGGCGAACCTACAATGAGCAGTTCTTC. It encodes CASSQNWDGTGRTYNEQFF.

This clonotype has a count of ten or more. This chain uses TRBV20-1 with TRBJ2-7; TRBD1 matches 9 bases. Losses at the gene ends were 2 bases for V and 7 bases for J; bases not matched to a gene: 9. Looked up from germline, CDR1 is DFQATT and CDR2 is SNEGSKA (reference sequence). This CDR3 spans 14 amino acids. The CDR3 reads CSARFLNRGQEQYF. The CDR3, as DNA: TGCAGTGCTAGATTTCTTAACAGGGGGCAGGAGCAGTACTTC.

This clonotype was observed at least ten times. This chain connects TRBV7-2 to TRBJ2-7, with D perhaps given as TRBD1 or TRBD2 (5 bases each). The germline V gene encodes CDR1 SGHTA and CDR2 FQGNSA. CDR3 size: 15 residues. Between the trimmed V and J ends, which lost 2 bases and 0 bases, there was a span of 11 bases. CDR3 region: CASSLRDGDSYEQYF. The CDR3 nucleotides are TGTGCCAGCAGCTTAAGGGACGGCGACTCCTACGAGCAGTACTTC.

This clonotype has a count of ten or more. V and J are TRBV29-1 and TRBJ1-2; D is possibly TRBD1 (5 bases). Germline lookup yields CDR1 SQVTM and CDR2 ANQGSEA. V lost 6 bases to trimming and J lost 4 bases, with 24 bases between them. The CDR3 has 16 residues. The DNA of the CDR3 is TGCAGCGTCGGCCAACCCCGGGACGGCGCCCGCTATGGCTACACCTTC. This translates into CSVGQPRDGARYGYTF.

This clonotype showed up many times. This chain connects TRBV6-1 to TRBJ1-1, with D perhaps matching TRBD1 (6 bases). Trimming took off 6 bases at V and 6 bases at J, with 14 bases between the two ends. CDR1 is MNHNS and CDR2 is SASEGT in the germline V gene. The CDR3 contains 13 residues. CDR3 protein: CASRRQDPSEAFF. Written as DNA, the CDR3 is TGTGCCAGCAGGAGACAGGACCCCTCTGAAGCTTTCTTT.

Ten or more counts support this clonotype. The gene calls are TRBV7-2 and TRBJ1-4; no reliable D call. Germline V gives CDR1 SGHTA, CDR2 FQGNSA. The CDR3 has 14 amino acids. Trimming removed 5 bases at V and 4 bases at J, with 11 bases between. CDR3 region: CASSLGGINEKLFF. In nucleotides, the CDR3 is TGTGCCAGCAGCCTAGGTGGGATTAATGAAAAACTGTTTTTT.

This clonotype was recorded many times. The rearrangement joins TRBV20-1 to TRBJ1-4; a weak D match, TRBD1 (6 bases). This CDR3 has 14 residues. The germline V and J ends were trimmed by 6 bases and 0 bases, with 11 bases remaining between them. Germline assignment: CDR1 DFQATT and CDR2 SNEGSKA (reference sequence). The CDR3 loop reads CSATDRSTNEKLFF. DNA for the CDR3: TGCAGTGCAACAGACAGGTCAACTAATGAAAAACTGTTTTTT.

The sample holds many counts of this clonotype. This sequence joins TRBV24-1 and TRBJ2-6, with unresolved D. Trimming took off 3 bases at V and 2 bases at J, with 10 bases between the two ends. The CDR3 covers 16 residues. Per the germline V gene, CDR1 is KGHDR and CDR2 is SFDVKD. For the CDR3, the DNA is TGTGCCACCAGTGATCCACGGACCCCTGGGGCCAACGTCCTGACTTTC. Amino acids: CATSDPRTPGANVLTF.